This entry lists 13 T cell receptor beta chains sequenced from one sample in a study of T cells expressing NK-cell markers. TCRdb derives one entry per CDR3 protein from the 5' RACE reads, leaving out DNA. The sample table sets out fewer than 400,000 distinct CDR3 sequences. Sequencing was performed on blood T cells: a sorted CD56 or NKG2C T cell subset, CD4+ or CD8+ T cells, or bulk PBMC T cells (not recorded which). The receptor source for this set is a woman in her fifties or sixties in good health.

The rearrangement joins TRBV12-3 or TRBV12-4 to TRBJ1-1; TCRdb selects TRBD1, and the lack of DNA leaves this call unchecked. This CDR3 has 14 amino acids. CDR3 residues: CASSLALGAATAFF.

The chain's CDR3 is CASRRTGSAYGYTF. This chain links TRBV12-3 or TRBV12-4 with TRBJ1-2; TCRdb gives TRBD1 as the D gene, but with no DNA this cannot be confirmed. The CDR3 runs 14 residues.

The chain employs TRBV7-2 and TRBJ2-1; TCRdb outputs TRBD2, but without DNA this stays unchecked. CDR3 size: 11 residues. The germline V gene encodes CDR1 SGHTA and CDR2 FQGNSA. CDR3 in amino acids: CASTAGSPQFF.

The V call is TRBV15, the J call TRBJ2-1. The germline V gene encodes CDR1 LNHNV and CDR2 YYDKDF (reference sequence). CDR3 length equals 14 residues. CDR3 residues: CATSRELASNEQFF.

V and J are TRBV6-5 and TRBJ2-4; TCRdb designates TRBD2, a call that cannot be tested without DNA. Germline V gene sequence: CDR1 MNHEY, CDR2 SVGAGI. The CDR3 sequence is 17 residues long. The CDR3 loop reads CASSYSSGRAGGNIQYF.

The chain carries TRBV9 and TRBJ2-3. The CDR3 runs 14 residues. Looked up from germline, CDR1 is SGDLS and CDR2 is YYNGEE. The CDR3 reads CASSVGGITDTQYF.

V is TRBV6-1 and J is TRBJ1-5; TCRdb's D call of TRBD1 is untestable without DNA. From germline, CDR1 is MNHNS and CDR2 SASEGT. The CDR3 extends over 18 amino acids. CDR3 amino acids: CASSENDRGRYSNQPQHF.

V gene TRBV3-1 combines with J gene TRBJ2-1; there is no DNA to check the TCRdb D call of TRBD2. This CDR3 spans 14 amino acids. In germline, CDR1 is LGHDT, CDR2 YNNKEL (reference sequence). CDR3 sequence: CASSQDSGGISQFF.

The chain uses TRBV3-1 and TRBJ2-1; checking the TCRdb D call of TRBD1 is not possible without DNA. The CDR3 extends over 16 amino acids. Germline V CDR1 and CDR2: LGHDT, YNNKEL (reference sequence). The CDR3 sequence is CASSHPGAVPYNEQFF.

This chain connects TRBV3-1 to TRBJ2-1. The CDR3 is 16 residues long. Looked up from germline, CDR1 is LGHDT and CDR2 is YNNKEL (reference sequence). CDR3 amino acids: CASSEDLASSYNEQFF.

CDR3 protein: CASSFGQNWVNEQFF. This rearrangement joins TRBV5-1 to TRBJ2-1; TCRdb indicates TRBD1, and absent DNA this call remains unverified. The CDR3 runs 15 residues. Germline V lookup: CDR1 SGHRS, CDR2 YFSETQ.

V is TRBV12-3 or TRBV12-4 and J is TRBJ2-1. This CDR3 contains 15 residues. The CDR3 reads CASRPSGNHYNEQFF.

V and J are TRBV12-3 or TRBV12-4 and TRBJ1-1; TCRdb proposes TRBD1, but this gene call is untestable without DNA. CDR3 size: 14 residues. This chain's CDR3 is CASRYRTGITEAFF.